Included here is one T cell receptor (beta chain) sequence, with context. What it binds is unknown. This sample was taken from a study of pediatric ulcerative colitis. Study results and limitations: All ulcerative colitis patients, but no controls, carried a couple of rectal clonotypes. Ulcerative colitis patients shared more blood-rectal clones than controls. Substantially fewer templates came from two patients' blood samples.

The protocol was immunoSEQ multiplex PCR, while the TCRdb copy is restricted to in-frame clones and leaves out a portion. The table has about 36,000 clones, less than 85% seen once. Trimming cost V 6 bases and J 8 bases, with 16 bases left between them. The CDR3 sequence is 13 residues long. The germline V gene encodes CDR1 SNHLY and CDR2 FYNNEI. This clonotype originated in a girl between 10 and 17 years old with moderate ulcerative colitis. This chain uses TRBV2 with TRBJ1-2; tentatively, D is TRBD1 (6 bases). The sample comprised blood. As DNA, the CDR3 is TGTGCCAGCAGGCTACAGGGCTTTCGGGGCTACACCTTC. Its translation: CASRLQGFRGYTF.